Presented here are 13 T cell receptor beta chains from one specimen sequenced in a study of cytomegalovirus exposure and HLA in healthy donors. Using immunoSEQ multiplex PCR, the repertoire was profiled, and TCRdb retains in-frame clones only, with some absent. The table records 300,000 to 400,000 clones, 70% to 90% of them present only once. Sequencing was done on a sample of PBMCs. These receptors were obtained from a woman aged 18-30 years in good health and CMV-seronegative.

The chain uses TRBV28 and TRBJ1-1; perhaps TRBD1 as D (5 bases). CDR1 and CDR2 (germline): MDHEN, SYDVKM. The CDR3 is 13 amino acids. V shed 7 bases and J shed 13 bases, with 22 bases lying between them. The CDR3 sequence is CASTNTRVLRGFF. The DNA of the CDR3 is TGTGCCAGCACCAATACTCGGGTCTTAAGGGGTTTCTTT.

On this clone itself: This same CDR3 is encoded by further DNA sequences in the sample. This chain joins TRBV30 and TRBJ2-1; 9 bases match TRBD2. The germline V gene has CDR1 GTSNPN and CDR2 SVGIG (reference sequence). The length of the CDR3 is 14 residues. With V trimmed by 2 bases and J by 3 bases, 2 bases remained unmatched. CDR3 sequence reads: CAWSRLAVYNEQFF. Here the CDR3 DNA reads TGTGCCTGGAGTCGACTAGCGGTCTACAATGAGCAGTTCTTC.

V usage is TRBV7-6 and J usage is TRBJ2-1; perhaps TRBD2 as D (6 bases). CDR1 and CDR2 from the germline V gene are SGHVS and FNYEAQ. This CDR3 comprises 13 residues. V lost 1 base and J lost 6, with 7 bases in between. DNA for the CDR3: TGTGCCAGCAGCTTAGGGAGGGCCAATGAGCAGTTCTTC. It codes for CASSLGRANEQFF.

This clone has ten or more counts. The chain recombines TRBV5-4 with TRBJ1-6, with 12 bases that match TRBD1. J was trimmed by 9 bases and V by 3 bases; bases with no gene match: 7. The CDR3 is 16 amino acids. CDR1 is SGHNT and CDR2 is YYREEE in the germline V gene (reference sequence). The CDR3 here is CASSSGQGATGSPLHF. The CDR3 nucleotides read TGTGCCAGCAGCTCGGGACAGGGGGCGACGGGTTCACCCCTCCACTTT.

The chain couples TRBV7-9 to TRBJ1-1; the D gene is possibly TRBD1 (6 bases). The CDR3 sequence is 13 residues long. V was cut by 4 bases and J by 11 bases, with 17 bases left in between. The germline gives CDR1 SEHNR, CDR2 FQNEAQ (reference sequence). CDR3 residues: CASSSQGTLWAFF. The CDR3 bases are TGTGCCAGCAGCTCCCAGGGGACACTTTGGGCTTTCTTT. The whole variable domain, filled in from reference TRBV7-9 and TRBJ1-1, reads DTGVSQNPRHKITKRGQNVTFRCDPISEHNRLYWYRQTLGQGPEFLTYFQNEAQLEKSRLLSDRFSAERPKGSFSTLEIQRTEQGDSAMYLCASSSQGTLWAFFGQGTRLTVV.

The chain employs TRBV5-1 and TRBJ1-6; 7 bases fit TRBD1. V shed 4 bases and J 6 bases; nucleotides not matched to a gene: 16. CDR1 and CDR2 from the germline V gene are SGHRS and YFSETQ. The CDR3 runs 18 residues. CDR3 sequence reads: CASSQKTIPGTVNSPLHF. The CDR3 nucleotides are TGCGCCAGCAGCCAAAAGACGATCCCCGGGACAGTTAATTCACCCCTCCACTTT.

The rearrangement links TRBV19 to TRBJ1-2; D perhaps matches TRBD1 (6 bases). This CDR3 spans 13 amino acids. V lost 3 bases to trimming and J lost 8 bases, with 13 bases between them. Germline lookup yields CDR1 LNHDA and CDR2 SQIVND (reference sequence). The CDR3 nucleotides are TGTGCCAGTAGTATCGGCAGGGGTGACGGCTACACCTTC. It encodes CASSIGRGDGYTF.

This clone was counted only a few times. V and J are TRBV27 and TRBJ1-1, with 7 bases lining up with TRBD1. This CDR3 is 14 amino acids long. CDR1 is MNHEY and CDR2 is SMNVEV in the germline V gene (reference sequence). V dropped 6 bases and J dropped 8; count of bases not matched to a gene: 12. The CDR3 region has the DNA TGTGCCAGCAGCTACAGGGGTAGGGCCCGAGAAGCTTTCTTT. Translation: CASSYRGRAREAFF.

This clone came up once. The rearrangement uses TRBV7-8 and TRBJ2-1; 8 nucleotides match TRBD2. This CDR3 is 17 amino acids long. Looked up from germline, CDR1 is SGHVS and CDR2 is FQNEAQ. V lost 0 bases, J lost 9 bases, and 13 bases stayed unmatched. Written as DNA, the CDR3 is TGTGCCAGCAGCTTAGCTAGGGGCGGGAGGAGGGCCGGTGAGCAGTTCTTC. Encoded protein: CASSLARGGRRAGEQFF.

The rearrangement joins TRBV6-5 to TRBJ1-1; tentative D call: TRBD1 (6 bases). Looked up from germline, CDR1 is MNHEY and CDR2 is SVGAGI. V dropped 0 bases and J dropped 1 base, with 9 bases sitting between them. CDR3 size: 15 residues. The CDR3, as DNA: TGTGCCAGCAGTTACTCGCCGGACAGGAACACTGAAGCTTTCTTT. Encoded protein: CASSYSPDRNTEAFF.

The V gene is TRBV7-8, the J gene TRBJ1-4; 7 bases line up with TRBD1. Losses at the gene ends were 4 bases for V and 5 bases for J; bases not matched to a gene: 7. The CDR3 covers 15 residues. CDR1 SGHVS and CDR2 FQNEAQ come from the germline V gene. The CDR3 nucleotides read TGTGCCAGCAGCTACCGTCAGGGGGAAAATGAAAAACTGTTTTTT. It specifies CASSYRQGENEKLFF. Variable domain in full (rest from reference TRBV7-8 and TRBJ1-4): GAGVSQSPRYKVAKRGQDVALRCDPISGHVSLFWYQQALGQGPEFLTYFQNEAQLDKSGLPSDRFFAERPEGSVSTLKIQRTQQEDSAVYLCASSYRQGENEKLFFGSGTQLSVL.

The chain recombines TRBV6-1 with TRBJ1-3; D is ambiguous. CDR3 length: 15 residues. The V and J ends lost 8 bases and 0 bases respectively, with 14 bases between them. Germline V gives CDR1 MNHNS, CDR2 SASEGT. This chain's CDR3 is CASGRQADSGNTIYF. The DNA for the CDR3 is TGTGCCAGCGGAAGGCAGGCCGACTCTGGAAACACCATATATTTT.

This clone was seen more than once but under ten times. In DNA, the CDR3 is TGCGCCAGCACTAGCGGGAGGTTCGGTGAGCAGTTCTTC. Translating gives CASTSGRFGEQFF. The chain uses TRBV10-1 and TRBJ2-1; 11 bases align to TRBD2. The CDR3 loop spans 13 amino acids. CDR1 is WNHNN, CDR2 SYGVQD, per germline (reference sequence). V lost 7 bases, J lost 9 bases, and 5 bases stayed unmatched.